The rows below give T cell receptor beta chains drawn from one sample of a study of blood T cell repertoires in COVID-19. Sequencing used immunoSEQ multiplex PCR; TCRdb keeps in-frame clones, though not all of them. The sample gives 200,000 to 250,000 clones, just under 85% of which show up once; around 16% is in the top ten. Sequenced: PBMCs or T cells enriched from blood (not recorded which). These receptors originate from a man in his forties who had recovered from COVID-19. CDR3s include the opening cysteine and the closing phenylalanine or tryptophan. The D gene is left open where the match is weak. Only some rows state a clone size, as once, few, many or a class for expanded clones.

clone_size: once; v_call: TRBV5-4; d_call: NA; j_call: TRBJ1-3; cdr3_nt: TGTGCCAGCAGCCCCGACAGGAGCTCTGGAAACACCATATATTTT; cdr3_aa: CASSPDRSSGNTIYF
clone_size: NA; v_call: TRBV19; d_call: TRBD1; j_call: TRBJ1-2; cdr3_nt: TGTGCCAGTTCTCACAGGGGGCGGTGGTATGGCTACACCTTC; cdr3_aa: CASSHRGRWYGYTF
clone_size: few; v_call: TRBV4-1; d_call: TRBD1; j_call: TRBJ2-5; cdr3_nt: TGCGCCAGCAGCCCGGTTGACAGGGTCCAAGAGACCCAGTACTTC; cdr3_aa: CASSPVDRVQETQYF
clone_size: NA; v_call: TRBV28; d_call: NA; j_call: TRBJ2-1; cdr3_nt: TGTGCCAGCAGTCCCCACCGGGATAACCAGTTCTTC; cdr3_aa: CASSPHRDNQFF
clone_size: NA; v_call: TRBV5-1; d_call: TRBD2; j_call: TRBJ2-7; cdr3_nt: TGCGCCAGCAGCTTGACTAGCGGGAGCCGTGAGCAGTACTTC; cdr3_aa: CASSLTSGSREQYF
clone_size: NA; v_call: TRBV15; d_call: NA; j_call: TRBJ2-5; cdr3_nt: TGTGCCACCAGCGGGGAGGGGGGGACAGGTTTGCAGACCCAGTACTTC; cdr3_aa: CATSGEGGTGLQTQYF
clone_size: NA; v_call: TRBV18; d_call: NA; j_call: TRBJ1-5; cdr3_nt: TGTGCCAGCTCACCTAACAGGGCTGGGGTCAATCAGCCCCAGCATTTT; cdr3_aa: CASSPNRAGVNQPQHF
clone_size: NA; v_call: TRBV15; d_call: TRBD2; j_call: TRBJ2-5; cdr3_nt: TGTGCCACCAGCAGCGGGGGGGTACAAGAGACCCAGTACTTC; cdr3_aa: CATSSGGVQETQYF
clone_size: NA; v_call: TRBV29-1; d_call: NA; j_call: TRBJ1-5; cdr3_nt: TGCAGCGTTAGAGCGGGTGCAGGGCAGCCCCAGCATTTT; cdr3_aa: CSVRAGAGQPQHF
clone_size: NA; v_call: TRBV7-3; d_call: TRBD2; j_call: TRBJ2-1; cdr3_nt: TGTGCCAGCAGCCCCACATCGGGGGGGACTGAGCAGTTCTTC; cdr3_aa: CASSPTSGGTEQFF
clone_size: NA; v_call: TRBV21-1; d_call: NA; j_call: TRBJ1-5; cdr3_nt: TGTGCCAGCAGCCTCAGGGGGCCGTGGAATCAGCCCCAGCATTTT; cdr3_aa: CASSLRGPWNQPQHF
clone_size: NA; v_call: TRBV5-4; d_call: TRBD2; j_call: TRBJ2-1; cdr3_nt: TGTGCCAGCAGCAGGGTGACTAGCGGGTCCAATGAGCAGTTCTTC; cdr3_aa: CASSRVTSGSNEQFF
clone_size: NA; v_call: TRBV6-5; d_call: TRBD1; j_call: TRBJ2-7; cdr3_nt: TGTGCCAGCAGTTACAAGGGACAGTCCTACGAGCAGTACTTC; cdr3_aa: CASSYKGQSYEQYF
clone_size: NA; v_call: TRBV27; d_call: NA; j_call: TRBJ1-1; cdr3_nt: TGTGCCAGCACCGACGGGCGGGCGGGCAGTACTGAAGCTTTCTTT; cdr3_aa: CASTDGRAGSTEAFF
clone_size: NA; v_call: TRBV28; d_call: NA; j_call: TRBJ1-2; cdr3_nt: TGTGCCAGCAGTGTCACATCAGGCGGCTACACCTTC; cdr3_aa: CASSVTSGGYTF
clone_size: NA; v_call: TRBV12-5; d_call: NA; j_call: TRBJ1-5; cdr3_nt: TGTGCTAGTGGTTCCCTTAATCAGCCCCAGCATTTT; cdr3_aa: CASGSLNQPQHF
clone_size: few; v_call: TRBV5-1; d_call: NA; j_call: TRBJ2-5; cdr3_nt: TGCGCCAGCAGCTTGTCCGGGCAAGAGACCCAGTACTTC; cdr3_aa: CASSLSGQETQYF
clone_size: NA; v_call: TRBV18; d_call: NA; j_call: TRBJ1-1; cdr3_nt: TGTGCCAGCTCACCGTACGAGGGAACCACTGAAGCTTTCTTT; cdr3_aa: CASSPYEGTTEAFF
clone_size: NA; v_call: TRBV10-3; d_call: TRBD1; j_call: TRBJ2-3; cdr3_nt: TGTGCCATCAGTAAGGGACAGTCTAGCACAGATACGCAGTATTTT; cdr3_aa: CAISKGQSSTDTQYF
clone_size: few; v_call: TRBV11-3; d_call: NA; j_call: TRBJ2-2; cdr3_nt: TGTGCCAGCAGCTTATCCCGGGGAGGCACCGGGGAGCTGTTTTTT; cdr3_aa: CASSLSRGGTGELFF
clone_size: NA; v_call: TRBV7-2; d_call: TRBD2; j_call: TRBJ2-1; cdr3_nt: TGTGCCAGCAGCTTAATGGCGAGTAGCGGGAAGCAGTTCTTC; cdr3_aa: CASSLMASSGKQFF
clone_size: NA; v_call: TRBV5-1; d_call: NA; j_call: TRBJ2-6; cdr3_nt: TGCGCCAGCAGCTTGGGGCTCGTTTCTGGGGCCAACGTCCTGACTTTC; cdr3_aa: CASSLGLVSGANVLTF
clone_size: NA; v_call: TRBV5-1; d_call: TRBD1; j_call: TRBJ1-1; cdr3_nt: TGCGCCAGCAGTTCTGGACAGGGCGGCACTGAAGCTTTCTTT; cdr3_aa: CASSSGQGGTEAFF
clone_size: NA; v_call: TRBV9; d_call: TRBD2; j_call: TRBJ2-7; cdr3_nt: TGTGCCTCCAAAGGGCTAGCGGGAGACTCCTACGAGCAGTACTTC; cdr3_aa: CASKGLAGDSYEQYF
clone_size: NA; v_call: TRBV5-1; d_call: NA; j_call: TRBJ1-1; cdr3_nt: TGCGCCAGCAGCAGCCTTGGGGCCTTGGGCACTGAAGCTTTCTTT; cdr3_aa: CASSSLGALGTEAFF
clone_size: NA; v_call: TRBV7-2; d_call: NA; j_call: TRBJ1-1; cdr3_nt: TGTGCCAGCAGCCTCCCCGGGGGGAACACTGAAGCTTTCTTT; cdr3_aa: CASSLPGGNTEAFF
clone_size: NA; v_call: TRBV6-5; d_call: NA; j_call: TRBJ2-1; cdr3_nt: TGTGCCAGCAGCGTACTAAGCGGCTCCTACAATGAGCAGTTCTTC; cdr3_aa: CASSVLSGSYNEQFF
clone_size: NA; v_call: TRBV19; d_call: TRBD1; j_call: TRBJ1-2; cdr3_nt: TGTGCCAGTAGTAGACAGGGAGTCAACTATGGCTACACCTTC; cdr3_aa: CASSRQGVNYGYTF
clone_size: NA; v_call: TRBV30; d_call: NA; j_call: TRBJ2-7; cdr3_nt: TGTGCCTTCAACGGTGGGACATCACCCTACGAGCAGTACTTC; cdr3_aa: CAFNGGTSPYEQYF
clone_size: many; v_call: TRBV3-1/TRBV3-2; d_call: TRBD2; j_call: TRBJ2-7; cdr3_nt: TGTGCCAGCAGCCAAGATCCAACCTCTAGCGGGAGTCCCTACGAGCAGTACTTC; cdr3_aa: CASSQDPTSSGSPYEQYF
clone_size: NA; v_call: TRBV5-4; d_call: NA; j_call: TRBJ2-5; cdr3_nt: TGTGCCAGCAGCTCCTCGGGGTTGGGGGAGACCCAGTACTTC; cdr3_aa: CASSSSGLGETQYF
clone_size: NA; v_call: TRBV14; d_call: NA; j_call: TRBJ1-1; cdr3_nt: TGTGCCAGCAGCCGAGCGGGGGCGAACACTGAAGCTTTCTTT; cdr3_aa: CASSRAGANTEAFF
clone_size: NA; v_call: TRBV5-8; d_call: NA; j_call: TRBJ1-6; cdr3_nt: TGTGCCAGCAGCTCACAAAGCCTCCACTTT; cdr3_aa: CASSSQSLHF
clone_size: NA; v_call: TRBV19; d_call: NA; j_call: TRBJ1-1; cdr3_nt: TGTGCCACCGAGACAGTTAACACTGAAGCTTTCTTT; cdr3_aa: CATETVNTEAFF
clone_size: NA; v_call: TRBV28; d_call: TRBD1; j_call: TRBJ2-7; cdr3_nt: TGTGCCAGCAGCAGGCCCAGGACAGGGGGTTGGGAGCAGTACTTC; cdr3_aa: CASSRPRTGGWEQYF
clone_size: few; v_call: TRBV5-4; d_call: NA; j_call: TRBJ1-2; cdr3_nt: TGTGCCAGCAGCTTGGTTGGCGGAAGTCGGGACTATGGCTACACCTTC; cdr3_aa: CASSLVGGSRDYGYTF
clone_size: NA; v_call: TRBV19; d_call: NA; j_call: TRBJ1-3; cdr3_nt: TGTGCCAGTAGTGCAAGTCTATCTGGAAACACCATATATTTT; cdr3_aa: CASSASLSGNTIYF
clone_size: NA; v_call: TRBV30; d_call: TRBD1; j_call: TRBJ1-3; cdr3_nt: TGTGCCTGGACAGGGGGGAAGTACACCATATATTTT; cdr3_aa: CAWTGGKYTIYF
clone_size: NA; v_call: TRBV29-1; d_call: NA; j_call: TRBJ1-4; cdr3_nt: TGCAGCGTTGAAGTCTCTAATGAAAAACTGTTTTTT; cdr3_aa: CSVEVSNEKLFF
clone_size: few; v_call: TRBV11-2; d_call: NA; j_call: TRBJ1-6; cdr3_nt: TGTGCCAGCAGCTCCGACAGCTCCACAAATTCACCCCTCCACTTT; cdr3_aa: CASSSDSSTNSPLHF
clone_size: NA; v_call: TRBV3-1/TRBV3-2; d_call: TRBD2; j_call: TRBJ2-3; cdr3_nt: TGTGCCAGCGAAGGGAGGGGTTCAGATACGCAGTATTTT; cdr3_aa: CASEGRGSDTQYF
clone_size: NA; v_call: TRBV5-5; d_call: NA; j_call: TRBJ1-2; cdr3_nt: TGTGCCAGCAGCACAGGCTACTATGGCTACACCTTC; cdr3_aa: CASSTGYYGYTF
clone_size: NA; v_call: TRBV29-1; d_call: TRBD1; j_call: TRBJ2-1; cdr3_nt: TGCAGCGTAGGACAGGGGTTGAACAATGAGCAGTTCTTC; cdr3_aa: CSVGQGLNNEQFF
clone_size: NA; v_call: TRBV7-3; d_call: NA; j_call: TRBJ2-3; cdr3_nt: TGTGCCAGCAGCTACGGAGTATCCGATACGCAGTATTTT; cdr3_aa: CASSYGVSDTQYF
clone_size: few; v_call: TRBV6-5; d_call: TRBD1; j_call: TRBJ2-1; cdr3_nt: TGTGCCAGCAGTTCACAGGGGTGGAATGAGCAGTTCTTC; cdr3_aa: CASSSQGWNEQFF
clone_size: NA; v_call: TRBV28; d_call: NA; j_call: TRBJ1-2; cdr3_nt: TGTGCCAGCAAGTTACCAGGGCCCCCCGATGGCTACACCTTC; cdr3_aa: CASKLPGPPDGYTF
clone_size: once; v_call: TRBV3-1/TRBV3-2; d_call: TRBD2; j_call: TRBJ2-1; cdr3_nt: TGTGCCAGCAGCCTCGGACTAGCGGGGTTCTATGAGCAGTTCTTC; cdr3_aa: CASSLGLAGFYEQFF
clone_size: NA; v_call: TRBV28; d_call: TRBD1; j_call: TRBJ1-2; cdr3_nt: TGTGCCAGCATTTCTCAGGGGGCGGGAGATGGCTACACCTTC; cdr3_aa: CASISQGAGDGYTF
clone_size: NA; v_call: TRBV11-2; d_call: NA; j_call: TRBJ1-2; cdr3_nt: TGTGCCAGCAGCTCCGGTGCGCGGGGCGGCTACACCTTC; cdr3_aa: CASSSGARGGYTF
clone_size: NA; v_call: TRBV3-1/TRBV3-2; d_call: NA; j_call: TRBJ1-3; cdr3_nt: TGTGCCAGCAGCCAAGGGGGCGGGATCTCTGGAAACACCATATATTTT; cdr3_aa: CASSQGGGISGNTIYF
clone_size: few; v_call: TRBV3-1/TRBV3-2; d_call: TRBD1; j_call: TRBJ2-7; cdr3_nt: TGTGCCAGCAGCACCGGGACAGGTCGGTACGAGCAGTACTTC; cdr3_aa: CASSTGTGRYEQYF
clone_size: NA; v_call: TRBV3-1/TRBV3-2; d_call: NA; j_call: TRBJ1-4; cdr3_nt: TGTGCCAGCAGCCAAGGTGGAGGGTTTTATGAAAAACTGTTTTTT; cdr3_aa: CASSQGGGFYEKLFF
clone_size: NA; v_call: TRBV28; d_call: NA; j_call: TRBJ1-2; cdr3_nt: TGTGCCAGCAGCCAAAACCGCTATGGTGGCTACACCTTC; cdr3_aa: CASSQNRYGGYTF
clone_size: NA; v_call: TRBV2; d_call: NA; j_call: TRBJ2-2; cdr3_nt: TGTGCCAGCAGCCCGATCGGGGGTCTGAACACCGGGGAGCTGTTTTTT; cdr3_aa: CASSPIGGLNTGELFF
clone_size: few; v_call: TRBV6-1; d_call: TRBD2; j_call: TRBJ2-3; cdr3_nt: TGTGCCAGCAGTGACGGGACTAGCAACACAGATACGCAGTATTTT; cdr3_aa: CASSDGTSNTDTQYF
clone_size: NA; v_call: TRBV11-3; d_call: NA; j_call: TRBJ2-1; cdr3_nt: TGTGCCAGCAGCTTAGATCCTACGGGAGTAGGCTACAATGAGCAGTTCTTC; cdr3_aa: CASSLDPTGVGYNEQFF
clone_size: NA; v_call: TRBV7-9; d_call: NA; j_call: TRBJ2-4; cdr3_nt: TGTGCCAGCAGCTTACAGGGTTCTAGCATTCAGTACTTC; cdr3_aa: CASSLQGSSIQYF
clone_size: NA; v_call: TRBV9; d_call: NA; j_call: TRBJ2-3; cdr3_nt: TGTGCCAGCAGCACGCACGGACAGTTTAGCACAGATACGCAGTATTTT; cdr3_aa: CASSTHGQFSTDTQYF
clone_size: NA; v_call: TRBV14; d_call: TRBD1; j_call: TRBJ1-2; cdr3_nt: TGTGCCAGCAGCCAAGATTGGGAGGACAGGGCCTATGGCTACACCTTC; cdr3_aa: CASSQDWEDRAYGYTF
clone_size: NA; v_call: TRBV28; d_call: NA; j_call: TRBJ2-7; cdr3_nt: TGTGCCAGCAGTCTACCCGGGGGAGTCCACGAGCAGTACTTC; cdr3_aa: CASSLPGGVHEQYF